This T cell receptor beta chain was profiled in a study of identical twins. V was shortened by 7 bases and J by 0 bases, with 10 bases between the two germline ends. Looked up from germline, CDR1 is DFQATT and CDR2 is SNEGSKA (reference sequence). The CDR3 length is 13 residues. This clonotype was picked up many times. One entry per CDR3 protein, called by TCRdb with MiXCR from the 5' RACE reads. The data show about 150,000 distinct CDR3 sequences, under 4.5% seen once. The TCR was taken from a man aged 18 to 35 in good health. The chain combines TRBV20-1 with TRBJ1-5; no firm D call. What was sequenced was memory T cells sorted from blood. CDR3 residues: CSVTERSNQPQHF. DNA of the CDR3: TGCAGTGTTACCGAGCGTAGCAATCAGCCCCAGCATTTT.